Below, 28 T cell receptor beta chains from the same sample are listed, as sequenced in a study of blood T cell repertoires in COVID-19. Data came from immunoSEQ multiplex PCR; TCRdb stores just in-frame clones and leaves some out. The sample consists of over 200,000 clones, roughly 80% of them appearing once. The sequenced sample was peripheral blood. These receptors came from a woman in her thirties or forties with active or convalescent COVID-19.

CDR3 DNA sequence: TGTGCCAGTAGCTCTACGGGGACTGGCGAGCAGTACTTC. It encodes CASSSTGTGEQYF. The V gene is TRBV19, the J gene TRBJ2-7; D is possibly TRBD2 (6 bases). The CDR3 totals 13 residues. Trimming removed 6 bases from V and 6 bases from J, with 15 bases in between. Germline values: CDR1 LNHDA, CDR2 SQIVND (reference sequence).

This clone was seen only a few times. This chain connects TRBV7-2 to TRBJ1-2; D is uncertain. Between the trimmed V and J ends, which lost 1 base and 2 bases, there was a span of 8 bases. Germline values: CDR1 SGHTA, CDR2 FQGNSA. This CDR3 comprises 14 residues. Written as DNA, the CDR3 is TGTGCCAGCAGCTTAGACAGCTCAAACTATGGCTACACCTTC. This sequence encodes CASSLDSSNYGYTF.

This clone was picked up one time. The chain combines TRBV6-1 with TRBJ1-6; weak D call: TRBD1 (5 bases). The CDR3 is made up of 11 amino acids. V was cut by 2 bases and J by 13 bases, with 6 bases left in between. Germline V gene sequence: CDR1 MNHNS, CDR2 SASEGT. CDR3 sequence: CASSEQGPLHF. CDR3 sequence (DNA): TGTGCCAGCAGTGAACAGGGTCCCCTCCACTTT.

This rearrangement joins TRBV3-1 (or the pseudogene TRBV3-2) to TRBJ1-1; 8 bases align to TRBD1. Germline-derived CDR1 and CDR2 are LGHDT and YNNKEL (reference sequence). This CDR3 region has 15 residues. Unmatched junction bases numbered 5, after V lost 4 bases and J lost 1 base. The DNA of the CDR3 is TGTGCCAGCAGCCCGTCAGGACAGGGGAACACTGAAGCTTTCTTT. It specifies CASSPSGQGNTEAFF.

The gene calls are TRBV7-2 and TRBJ2-3, with D possibly TRBD1 on 6 matching bases. From germline, CDR1 is SGHTA and CDR2 FQGNSA. This CDR3 has 15 residues. V was shortened by 1 base and J by 2 bases, with 10 bases between the two germline ends. As DNA, the CDR3 is TGTGCCAGCAGCTTAGGGGGGCAAACCACAGATACGCAGTATTTT. Residues: CASSLGGQTTDTQYF. The full variable domain, rest sourced from reference TRBV7-2 and TRBJ2-3, is GAGVSQSPSNKVTEKGKDVELRCDPISGHTALYWYRQSLGQGLEFLIYFQGNSAPDKSGLPSDRFSAERTGGSVSTLTIQRTQQEDSAVYLCASSLGGQTTDTQYFGPGTRLTVL.

DNA for the CDR3: TGTGCCAGCAGCTTAGTCGGGGTCTACGAGCAGTACTTC. It encodes CASSLVGVYEQYF. The rearrangement links TRBV11-2 to TRBJ2-7; D perhaps matches TRBD2 (5 bases). This CDR3 is 13 amino acids long. V was shortened by 1 base and J by 3 bases, with 7 bases between the two germline ends. Germline values: CDR1 SGHAT, CDR2 FQNNGV.

The rearrangement joins TRBV27 to TRBJ1-2, with TRBD1 as a possible D gene (6 bases). Trimming pared 8 bases from V and 1 base from J, leaving 17 bases between. Germline CDR1 and CDR2: MNHEY and SMNVEV (reference sequence). CDR3 length: 15 amino acids. The CDR3 DNA reads TGTGCCAGCGCGCGGGGGGGGGCGGATAACTATGGCTACACCTTC. This translates into CASARGGADNYGYTF.

The chain carries TRBV6-1 and TRBJ2-2; D is perhaps TRBD2 (6 bases). The V and J ends lost 3 bases and 6 bases respectively, with 11 bases between them. The CDR3 is made up of 14 amino acids. The germline V gene encodes CDR1 MNHNS and CDR2 SASEGT. CDR3 amino acids: CASSDTGVPGELFF. The CDR3 coding sequence is TGTGCCAGCAGTGACACGGGAGTTCCCGGGGAGCTGTTTTTT.

This clone was observed once. This rearrangement joins TRBV5-8 to TRBJ2-2; 8 bases match TRBD2. CDR1 and CDR2 (germline): SGHTS, YDEGEE. The junction had 5 bases not matched to a gene; V was cut back by 4 bases and J by 3 bases. This CDR3 comprises 15 residues. The CDR3, as DNA: TGTGCCAGCAGCATCCGGGGGGGGGACACCGGGGAGCTGTTTTTT. It codes for CASSIRGGDTGELFF.

The rearrangement links TRBV4-3 to TRBJ1-4, with TRBD1 matching over 7 bases. CDR3 length equals 15 residues. Germline V lookup: CDR1 LGHNA, CDR2 YSLEER. J lost 7 bases, V lost 0 bases, and 5 bases had no gene match. CDR3 in DNA: TGCGCCAGCAGCCAAGATCACAGGGGTGGTGAAAAACTGTTTTTT. Amino acid sequence: CASSQDHRGGEKLFF.

The gene calls are TRBV4-1 and TRBJ2-1; 16 nucleotides match TRBD2. Trimming removed 4 bases from V and 2 bases from J; junction bases left unmatched: 2. The CDR3 contains 17 residues. Germline V gene data show CDR1 as MGHRA and CDR2 as YSYEKL. CDR3 nucleotides: TGCGCCAGCAGCCCCGGGACTAGCGGGAGGGCCTACAATGAGCAGTTCTTC. Translated: CASSPGTSGRAYNEQFF.

The chain carries TRBV7-3 and TRBJ2-1; 7 bases line up with TRBD2. This CDR3 spans 15 amino acids. The J segment lost 1 base and the V segment lost 8 bases, leaving 8 bases of the junction unmatched. CDR1 and CDR2 (germline): SGHTA, FQGTGA. In DNA, the CDR3 is TGTGCCAGCCGCCCTGCTAGCGGTTCCTACAATGAGCAGTTCTTC. It translates to CASRPASGSYNEQFF.

The chain is built from TRBV4-2 and TRBJ1-1; D perhaps matches TRBD1 (5 bases). Looked up from germline, CDR1 is LGHNA and CDR2 is YNFKEQ. V lost 7 bases to trimming and J lost 4 bases, with 25 bases between them. This CDR3 has 17 amino acids. The CDR3 sequence: CASTTSSAGMGPTEAFF. DNA of the CDR3: TGTGCCAGCACTACCAGCTCAGCAGGGATGGGGCCCACTGAAGCTTTCTTT.

This CDR3 is CASSQISGRGNEQFF. The CDR3 nucleotides are TGTGCCAGCAGCCAAATTTCCGGCAGGGGAAATGAGCAGTTCTTC. V gene TRBV7-2 combines with J gene TRBJ2-1; tentative D call: TRBD1 (6 bases). CDR1 is SGHTA and CDR2 is FQGNSA in the germline V gene. V lost 5 bases, J lost 7 bases, and 18 bases lay in between. This CDR3 is built from 15 residues.

The chain is built from TRBV2 and TRBJ2-7; TRBD1 agrees at 8 bases. Germline loops: CDR1 SNHLY, CDR2 FYNNEI. V gave up 8 bases and J gave up 12 bases; unmatched junction bases: 15. The CDR3 extends over 13 amino acids. DNA of the CDR3: TGTGCCAGCGGGGTGAGCGGACAGGGTAATCCGTACTTC. Protein sequence: CASGVSGQGNPYF.

The chain couples TRBV28 to TRBJ1-1, with TRBD1 matching over 9 bases. Germline values: CDR1 MDHEN, CDR2 SYDVKM. The CDR3 loop spans 14 amino acids. The trim removed 10 bases at V and 0 bases at J, leaving 6 bases unmatched. As DNA, the CDR3 is TGTGCCACCTTTACAGGGGGCCTGAACACTGAAGCTTTCTTT. Translated: CATFTGGLNTEAFF.

V and J are TRBV7-2 and TRBJ2-7; D gene unclear. Trimming cost V 5 bases and J 2 bases, with 19 bases left between them. From germline, CDR1 is SGHTA and CDR2 FQGNSA. The CDR3 covers 16 residues. The CDR3 region is CASSLRQSFNTYEQYF. The CDR3 DNA reads TGTGCCAGCAGCCTCAGACAATCCTTCAACACCTACGAGCAGTACTTC.

The V gene is TRBV5-1, the J gene TRBJ2-2; 11 bases align to TRBD1. The junction had 4 bases not matched to a gene; V was cut back by 5 bases and J by 4 bases. From germline, CDR1 is SGHRS and CDR2 YFSETQ. There are 15 residues in the CDR3. CDR3 DNA: TGCGCCAGCAGAAGTGGGACAGGGGGCACCGGGGAGCTGTTTTTT. The encoded protein is CASRSGTGGTGELFF.

The V call is TRBV7-9, the J call TRBJ1-1; no reliable D call. Germline lookup yields CDR1 SEHNR and CDR2 FQNEAQ (reference sequence). With 0 bases removed from V and 6 bases from J, the gap between germline ends came to 17 bases. The CDR3 spans 16 residues. CDR3 in amino acids: CASSLASGGAGPEAFF. CDR3 coding DNA: TGTGCCAGCAGCTTAGCAAGTGGAGGAGCGGGTCCTGAAGCTTTCTTT.

The chain employs TRBV10-3 and TRBJ2-5; TRBD1 matches 7 bases. The CDR3 has 18 amino acids. Germline V CDR1 and CDR2: ENHRY, SYGVKD. Germline trimming cut 2 bases from V and 5 bases from J; bases unmatched to any gene: 17. The CDR3 spells CAISEVAWDSSLGETQYF. CDR3 in DNA: TGTGCCATCAGTGAGGTTGCTTGGGACAGCTCCCTGGGGGAGACCCAGTACTTC.

The rearrangement uses TRBV19 and TRBJ2-3, with 7 bases that match TRBD2. V lost 0 bases to trimming and J lost 1 base; unmatched junction nucleotides: 4. CDR3 length: 16 residues. CDR1 LNHDA and CDR2 SQIVND come from the germline V gene (reference sequence). CDR3 loop: CASSIDPGGGTDTQYF. DNA for the CDR3: TGTGCCAGTAGTATAGACCCGGGAGGTGGCACAGATACGCAGTATTTT.

In its sample, this clone was seen once. The chain has TRBV19 and TRBJ2-1; the match to TRBD1 covers 10 bases. V lost 7 bases and J lost 2; bases outside the gene matches: 5. The CDR3 runs to 15 residues. Germline lookup yields CDR1 LNHDA and CDR2 SQIVND (reference sequence). The CDR3 loop is CASIPGTGAYNEQFF. CDR3 nucleotides: TGTGCCAGTATCCCCGGGACAGGGGCCTACAATGAGCAGTTCTTC.

V usage is TRBV28 and J usage is TRBJ1-3, with D maybe TRBD1 (6 bases). V lost 4 bases, J lost 0 bases, and 19 bases lay in between. The CDR3 length is 18 residues. Per the germline V gene, CDR1 is MDHEN and CDR2 is SYDVKM. The CDR3 DNA reads as TGTGCCAGCAGTTGGGTGGTCACAGGGCGGCCCTCTGGAAACACCATATATTTT. Protein product: CASSWVVTGRPSGNTIYF.

V gene TRBV28 combines with J gene TRBJ2-5, with 11 bases that match TRBD2. Trimming took 6 bases from V and 5 from J; bases not matched to a gene: 5. The CDR3 length is 14 residues. Germline V CDR1 and CDR2: MDHEN, SYDVKM. The CDR3 DNA reads as TGTGCCAGCAGACGTAGCGGGGGGGCGGAGACCCAGTACTTC. It codes for CASRRSGGAETQYF.

The CDR3 DNA sequence: TGCGCCAGCAGCTGGCGCCGGGGGGCCGCAGAGACCCAGTACTTC. It is translated as CASSWRRGAAETQYF. V usage is TRBV5-1 and J usage is TRBJ2-5; perhaps TRBD2 as D (7 bases). V was pared by 3 bases and J by 4 bases, with 16 bases between. The CDR3 has 15 amino acids. Germline V gene lookup returns CDR1 SGHRS and CDR2 YFSETQ.

This clone was detected once. V is TRBV5-6 and J is TRBJ1-2; weak D call: TRBD1 (6 bases). Germline loops: CDR1 SGHDT, CDR2 YYEEEE. The ends were cut back, 4 bases at V and 9 bases at J, with 25 bases in the middle. CDR3 length equals 16 residues. The chain's CDR3 is CASSRQDRPLGLSYTF. The CDR3 nucleotides read TGTGCCAGCAGCCGACAAGACAGGCCACTAGGATTGAGCTACACCTTC.

V usage is TRBV5-6 and J usage is TRBJ1-1; a weak D match, TRBD1 (6 bases). Germline V CDR1 and CDR2: SGHDT, YYEEEE. V shed 0 bases and J shed 4 bases, with 16 bases lying between them. The CDR3 contains 16 residues. The CDR3 here is CASSLGAGEWGTEAFF. Here the CDR3 DNA reads TGTGCCAGCAGCTTGGGGGCAGGGGAATGGGGCACTGAAGCTTTCTTT.

V gene TRBV24-1 combines with J gene TRBJ2-3, with TRBD1 matching over 10 bases. After removal of 4 bases from V and 9 bases from J, the junction contained 15 bases not matched to a gene. This CDR3 contains 17 residues. The V gene's germline CDR1 is KGHDR and CDR2 SFDVKD. The CDR3 DNA follows: TGTGCCACCAGTGACCCCCGGACAGGGGGGCCTATCGAGACGCAGTATTTT. It translates to CATSDPRTGGPIETQYF.